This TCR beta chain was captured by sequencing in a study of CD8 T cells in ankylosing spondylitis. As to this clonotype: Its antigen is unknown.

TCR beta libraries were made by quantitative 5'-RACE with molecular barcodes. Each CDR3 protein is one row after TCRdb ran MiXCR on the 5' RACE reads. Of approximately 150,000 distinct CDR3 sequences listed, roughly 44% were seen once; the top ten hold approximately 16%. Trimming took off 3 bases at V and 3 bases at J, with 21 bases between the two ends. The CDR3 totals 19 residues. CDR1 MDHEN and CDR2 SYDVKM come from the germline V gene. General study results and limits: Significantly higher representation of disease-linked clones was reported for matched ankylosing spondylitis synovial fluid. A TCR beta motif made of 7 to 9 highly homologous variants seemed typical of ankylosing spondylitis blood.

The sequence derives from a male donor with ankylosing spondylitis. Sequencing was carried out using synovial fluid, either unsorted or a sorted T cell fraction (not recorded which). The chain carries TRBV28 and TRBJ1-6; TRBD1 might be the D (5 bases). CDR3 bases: TGTGCCAGCAGTTTTGGGCTGGGCGACAGATCCTTCTATAATTCACCCCTCCACTTT. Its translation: CASSFGLGDRSFYNSPLHF.